This TCR beta chain was captured by sequencing in a study of T cells in Graves' hyperthyroidism and ophthalmopathy. Amplification of TCR beta CDR3 regions used RNA as the template. Initially, a first-round RT-PCR of the TCR CDR3 employed the HTBI primer set. TCRdb fed the multiplex PCR reads into MiXCR, producing one record per CDR3 protein. The sample has about 690,000 distinct CDR3 sequences, 15% to 20% seen once. Diagnosis rested on symptoms, serum thyroxine and TRAb, thyroid ultrasound, and orbital computed tomography. CDR3 length: 15 amino acids. CDR1 SNHLY and CDR2 FYNNEI come from the germline V gene. V trimming: 0 bases; J trimming: 8 bases; junction bases outside the gene matches: 4. This clonotype was recorded many times.

This rearrangement joins TRBV2 to TRBJ2-3; 11 bases are shared with TRBD2. The sequence was collected from a man over 45 with Graves' hyperthyroidism. The sequenced material came from blood. CDR3: CASSEAVAGGGTQYF. CDR3 sequence (DNA): TGTGCCAGCAGTGAAGCCGTAGCGGGAGGGGGTACGCAGTATTTT.